The text below deals with one TCR beta chain. Its target is unknown. This sample is drawn from a study of identical twins. Unique molecular identifiers were present on the cDNA, which also gained a universal primer site by template switching. TCRdb re-derived calls from the 5' RACE reads in MiXCR, one entry per CDR3 protein. Of approximately 670,000 distinct CDR3 sequences listed, around 5.7% are singletons. Study-wide results and caveats: Excess sharing by twins proved weaker in beta out-of-frame sequences. The study reached conclusions through statistical analysis that was cross-sectional, not following the same donors. Carriage of fewer insertions was seen in abundant cord blood beta clonotypes, whereas memory repertoires showed none.

This CDR3 region has 17 residues. Germline V CDR1 and CDR2: MGHRA, YSYEKL. With V trimmed by 0 bases and J by 1 base, 5 bases remained unmatched. This sequence originates from a man aged 18 to 29 in good health. The material sequenced was naive T cells sorted from blood. The chain is built from TRBV4-1 and TRBJ2-1; 8 bases line up with TRBD2. CDR3 sequence reads: CASSQDPGLGSYNEQFF. CDR3 DNA sequence: TGCGCCAGCAGCCAAGACCCGGGACTAGGATCCTACAATGAGCAGTTCTTC.